This T cell receptor (beta chain) was recovered during a study of CXCR3-negative and CXCR3-positive naive CD8 T cells. About this clonotype: Its antigen remains unknown.

General study points: Hydrophobicity of TRB CDR3s was greater in CXCR3-positive naive cells than in CXCR3-negative naive cells.

Via 5' RACE with UMI labels, TRB cDNA libraries were prepared. One entry per CDR3 protein, without DNA, is what TCRdb gives after re-calling the 5' RACE reads. Listed are approximately 7,300 distinct CDR3 sequences; approximately 1.4% falls within the top ten. The CDR3 is 12 amino acids. The material sequenced was naive CXCR3+ CD8+ T cells from blood. Subset given: CD45RO-CCR7+CD27+CD95- naive CD8+ T cells expressing CXCR3 (TNR3+). The chain combines TRBV12-3 or TRBV12-4 with TRBJ2-1; TCRdb names TRBD2, which stays unverified in the absence of DNA. This clonotype was sampled from a human donor in good health. Some clones in this sample may be carry-over from other donors' samples. This chain's CDR3 is CATWGGRGEQFF.